This T cell receptor beta chain was identified during a study of T cells in Graves' hyperthyroidism and ophthalmopathy. Across the whole study: Blood was drawn when the patient was first diagnosed and still untreated.

This clonotype was counted only a few times. Amplification of TCR beta CDR3 regions was performed using RNA transcripts as template. The study used the HTBI primer set for a first-round RT-PCR of the TCR CDR3. TCRdb fed the multiplex PCR reads into MiXCR, producing one record per CDR3 protein. Among around 300,000 distinct CDR3 sequences listed, about 14% were seen once. Germline-derived CDR1 and CDR2 are SGHTA and FQGNSA. The CDR3 runs 15 residues. Trimming stripped 2 bases from V and 10 bases from J, with 20 bases between. Diagnoses rested on clinical symptoms, serum thyroxine and TRAb, thyroid ultrasound and orbital computed tomography.

This chain joins TRBV7-2 and TRBJ1-1, with D possibly being TRBD1 (5 bases). Sequences were obtained from blood. The source of this sequence is a woman in her 30s with Graves' hyperthyroidism. The CDR3 reads CASSLIAGSSAVAFF. For the CDR3, the DNA is TGTGCCAGCAGCTTAATCGCAGGGAGTTCTGCCGTAGCTTTCTTT.